This TCR beta chain came from a study of sequential checkpoint blockade in melanoma. TCRdb's copy holds only in-frame clones and misses some; the assay was immunoSEQ multiplex PCR. The sample consists of fewer than 15,000 clones, over 20% of them appearing once. The CDR3 sequence is 15 residues long. CDR1 and CDR2 from the germline V gene are MGHRA and YSYEKL. The junction had 1 base not matched to a gene; V was cut back by 3 bases and J by 0 bases. Study-wide results and caveats: About 30 times likelier clinical benefit followed increased tumor T-cell fraction and clonality.

Sample treatment: randomized to nivolumab then ipilimumab (arm A) or the reverse (arm B). On this clone: The antigen is not known.

The sample here was tumor tissue (inferred from file names), taken from a patient given nivolumab and ipilimumab in sequence. This clonotype was obtained from a human donor with melanoma. The genes are TRBV4-1 and TRBJ1-1; 10 nucleotides line up with TRBD1. The CDR3 sequence: CASSQGQGLNTEAFF. CDR3 DNA sequence: TGCGCCAGCAGCCAGGGACAGGGGTTGAACACTGAAGCTTTCTTT.